The source of this TCR beta chain is a study of blood T cell repertoires in COVID-19. About the research overall: The samples span acute and convalescent COVID-19 from the United States, Italy and Spain.

Germline CDR1 and CDR2: MNHEY and SMNVEV (reference sequence). Trimming cost V 7 bases and J 7 bases, with 11 bases left between them. The CDR3 length is 13 residues. Study processing details: Reference gene primers were amplified, and this amplification served to estimate nucleated cell counts. Repertoires were generated with immunoSEQ multiplex PCR, while TCRdb's copy carries only in-frame clones and drops some. Clonal size and the V and J genes are those of that table, whereas D and trimming came from the DNA. The data contain approximately 68,000 clones, approximately 86% of them singletons. Specimen: peripheral blood. The chain joins TRBV27 to TRBJ1-6, with a possible D match to TRBD1 (6 bases). This receptor was taken from a man aged 80 or over with active COVID-19. Written as DNA, the CDR3 is TGTGCCAGCACCACAGGGTCAAATTCACCCCTCCACTTT. Its translation: CASTTGSNSPLHF.